Presented here are 9 T cell receptor beta chains from one specimen sequenced in a study of blood T cell repertoires in COVID-19. Assay used: immunoSEQ multiplex PCR; TCRdb lists only in-frame clones, some missing. The sample contains a few hundred thousand clones, roughly four fifths of which appear only once. The specimen was peripheral blood. The receptors were sampled from a man aged 80 or over with acute or convalescent COVID-19.

The rearrangement uses TRBV5-4 and TRBJ2-1; possibly TRBD1 for D (6 bases). In germline, CDR1 is SGHNT, CDR2 YYREEE (reference sequence). The CDR3 is made up of 15 amino acids. The ends were cut back, 0 bases at V and 5 bases at J, with 12 bases in the middle. In DNA, the CDR3 is TGTGCCAGCAGCTTGGCCGTCGGACAGAACAATGAGCAGTTCTTC. Residues: CASSLAVGQNNEQFF.

This chain links TRBV20-1 with TRBJ2-1; D gene unclear. The CDR3 is 11 amino acids. CDR1 is DFQATT, CDR2 SNEGSKA, per germline (reference sequence). The V gene lost 3 bases and the J gene lost 5 bases, with 5 bases spanning the gap. CDR3 protein: CSARADNEQFF. DNA of the CDR3: TGCAGTGCTAGGGCAGACAATGAGCAGTTCTTC.

V usage is TRBV6-5 and J usage is TRBJ2-2; TRBD1 is a possible D gene (6 bases). V was trimmed by 6 bases and J by 6 bases, leaving 8 bases between them. CDR1 MNHEY and CDR2 SVGAGI come from the germline V gene. This CDR3 comprises 12 residues. In nucleotides, the CDR3 is TGTGCCAGCAGACAGGGAGCCGGGGAGCTGTTTTTT. This translates into CASRQGAGELFF.

The rearrangement joins TRBV14 to TRBJ2-4; maybe TRBD1 (6 bases). V lost 4 bases to trimming and J lost 0 bases, with 13 bases between them. The CDR3 runs to 16 residues. From germline, CDR1 is SGHDN and CDR2 FVKESK. Here the CDR3 reads CASSRTVSVAKNIQYF. Here the CDR3 DNA reads TGTGCCAGCAGCCGGACAGTTTCGGTAGCCAAAAACATTCAGTACTTC.

The J gene is TRBJ1-1, the V gene TRBV2, with no clear D. Deletions cut 2 bases from V and 3 bases from J, with 7 bases between. There are 13 residues in the CDR3. Germline values: CDR1 SNHLY, CDR2 FYNNEI. CDR3 in amino acids: CASSEFTDTEAFF. The CDR3 coding sequence is TGTGCCAGCAGTGAATTTACGGACACTGAAGCTTTCTTT. Full variable domain (outside the CDR3, taken from reference TRBV2 and TRBJ1-1): EPEVTQTPSHQVTQMGQEVILRCVPISNHLYFYWYRQILGQKVEFLVSFYNNEISEKSEIFDDQFSVERPDGSNFTLKIRSTKLEDSAMYFCASSEFTDTEAFFGQGTRLTVV.

The V and J genes are TRBV19 and TRBJ2-3, with TRBD1 as a possible D gene (7 bases). Germline V gene lookup returns CDR1 LNHDA and CDR2 SQIVND (reference sequence). Between the trimmed V and J ends, which lost 5 bases and 0 bases, there was a span of 21 bases. This CDR3 is built from 18 residues. DNA of the CDR3: TGTGCCAGTAGTCCAAACAGGGGAGGATTCCTCAGCACAGATACGCAGTATTTT. Its protein product is CASSPNRGGFLSTDTQYF.

The genes are TRBV19 and TRBJ2-3, with 7 bases that match TRBD1. Germline trimming cut 9 bases from V and 0 bases from J; bases unmatched to any gene: 9. In germline, CDR1 is LNHDA, CDR2 SQIVND (reference sequence). The CDR3 consists of 15 residues. The DNA for the CDR3 is TGTGCCAGCACGGACAGGCCCTCTAGCACAGATACGCAGTATTTT. This sequence encodes CASTDRPSSTDTQYF.

This clone appeared a single time. The chain links TRBV3-1 (or the pseudogene TRBV3-2) to TRBJ2-5; TRBD1 might be the D (6 bases). The CDR3 runs 14 residues. CDR1 and CDR2 from the germline V gene are LGHDT and YNNKEL (reference sequence). The V and J ends lost 6 bases and 5 bases respectively, with 16 bases between them. The CDR3 is CASSFQGRRETQYF. CDR3 DNA: TGTGCCAGCAGTTTCCAGGGGAGAAGGGAGACCCAGTACTTC.

J is TRBJ2-1 and V is TRBV29-1; the match to TRBD1 covers 9 bases. Germline V gene lookup returns CDR1 SQVTM and CDR2 ANQGSEA. J was trimmed by 7 bases and V by 4 bases; bases with no gene match: 11. The CDR3 consists of 15 residues. The CDR3: CSVASPGQGGNEQFF. CDR3 nucleotide sequence: TGCAGCGTTGCGAGTCCGGGACAGGGTGGAAATGAGCAGTTCTTC.